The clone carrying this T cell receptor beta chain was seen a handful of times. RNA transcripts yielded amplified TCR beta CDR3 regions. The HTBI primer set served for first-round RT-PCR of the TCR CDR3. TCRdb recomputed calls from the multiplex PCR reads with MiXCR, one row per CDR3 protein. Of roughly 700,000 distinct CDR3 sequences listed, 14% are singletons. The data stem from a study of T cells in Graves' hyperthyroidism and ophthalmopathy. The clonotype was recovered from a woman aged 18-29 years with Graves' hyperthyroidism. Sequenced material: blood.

Written as DNA, the CDR3 is TGTGCCAGCAGTTACTCTTGGACCCGGGGGTATGAGCAGTTCTTC. This encodes CASSYSWTRGYEQFF. The chain is built from TRBV6-6 and TRBJ2-1; perhaps TRBD2 as D (6 bases). The CDR3 contains 15 residues. The germline V gene encodes CDR1 MNHNY and CDR2 SVGAGI (reference sequence). V was clipped by 0 bases and J by 8 bases, with 14 bases between them.